The 31 T cell receptor beta chains given below trace back to one sample, sequenced in a study of patients and donors after allogeneic stem cell transplantation. TCRdb reprocessed the RT-PCR reads with MiXCR, giving one entry per CDR3 protein. The sample contains approximately 410,000 distinct CDR3 sequences, 16% of which appear only once. Sequences were obtained from blood, either unsorted or a sorted T cell fraction (not recorded which). These receptors were obtained from a human donor who was either an allogeneic HSCT recipient or a stem cell or donor lymphocyte infusion donor (not recorded which). It is not recorded whose cells these are; they may come from a transplant donor.

The gene calls are TRBV11-2 and TRBJ2-5; 8 bases map to TRBD2. This CDR3 has 12 residues. Germline CDR1 SGHAT, CDR2 FQNNGV. V lost 9 bases to trimming and J lost 5 bases; unmatched junction nucleotides: 5. The CDR3 coding sequence is TGTGCCAGTAAAGCGGGAGTGGAGACCCAGTACTTC. It encodes CASKAGVETQYF. Complete variable domain (other parts from reference TRBV11-2 and TRBJ2-5): EAGVAQSPRYKIIEKRQSVAFWCNPISGHATLYWYQQILGQGPKLLIQFQNNGVVDDSQLPKDRFSAERLKGVDSTLKIQPAKLEDSAVYLCASKAGVETQYFGPGTRLLVL.

This clonotype appeared a few times. The chain uses TRBV11-3 and TRBJ1-1; D unclear. Germline V gives CDR1 SGHNT, CDR2 YENEEA. Trimming pared 5 bases from V and 0 bases from J, leaving 13 bases between. The CDR3 covers 15 residues. CDR3 residues: CASSGIGGMNTEAFF. Here the CDR3 DNA reads TGTGCCAGCAGCGGCATAGGCGGCATGAACACTGAAGCTTTCTTT.

This clonotype was seen many times. The chain couples TRBV4-3 to TRBJ1-6; perhaps TRBD1 as D (5 bases). Trimming shortened V by 0 bases and J by 4 bases, and 13 bases separated the two germline ends. CDR3 length: 17 residues. Germline-derived CDR1 and CDR2 are LGHNA and YSLEER. This CDR3 reads CASSQDRGTAYNSPLHF. CDR3 DNA: TGCGCCAGCAGCCAAGATAGGGGCACCGCTTATAATTCACCCCTCCACTTT.

The V and J genes are TRBV4-3 and TRBJ2-5; D remains unclear. The CDR3 contains 14 residues. In germline, CDR1 is LGHNA, CDR2 YSLEER. Trimming stripped 0 bases from V and 2 bases from J, with 7 bases between. The CDR3 DNA is TGCGCCAGCAGCCAAGAGTTTCCTCAAGAGACCCAGTACTTC. Amino acids: CASSQEFPQETQYF.

J is TRBJ2-3 and V is TRBV5-1, with TRBD2 matching over 15 bases. Trimming removed 4 bases from V and 0 bases from J; junction bases left unmatched: 12. Germline CDR1 SGHRS, CDR2 YFSETQ. The CDR3 is 20 residues long. For the CDR3, the DNA is TGCGCCAGCAGCCGAACAGGACTAGCGGGAGGGTCCCCTAGCACAGATACGCAGTATTTT. This sequence encodes CASSRTGLAGGSPSTDTQYF.

The rearrangement links TRBV6-5 to TRBJ2-3; 12 positions agree with TRBD2. Germline V gene lookup returns CDR1 MNHEY and CDR2 SVGAGI. Trimming cost V 0 bases and J 6 bases; bases outside gene matches: 7. The CDR3 extends over 17 amino acids. CDR3: CASSYSRLAGVRDTQYF. Written as DNA, the CDR3 is TGTGCCAGCAGTTACTCCCGACTAGCGGGAGTACGGGATACGCAGTATTTT.

The chain uses TRBV20-1 and TRBJ1-2, with TRBD1 identical over 10 bases. The CDR3 extends over 14 amino acids. The V gene end was trimmed by 5 bases and the J gene end by 8 bases; junction bases not matched to a gene: 11. CDR1 DFQATT and CDR2 SNEGSKA come from the germline V gene (reference sequence). CDR3 bases: TGCAGTGCTGACGACAGGGGGCAAGTAATGGGCTACACCTTC. It yields the protein CSADDRGQVMGYTF.

The J gene is TRBJ1-2, the V gene TRBV12-3 or TRBV12-4; TRBD1 is a possible D gene (6 bases). The V end lost 5 bases, the J end lost 2 bases, and 12 bases lay between the germline ends. This CDR3 is 14 amino acids long. In DNA form, the CDR3 reads TGTGCCAGCAGTCCACGGACAGCGAACTATGGCTACACCTTC. It is translated as CASSPRTANYGYTF.

J is TRBJ2-4 and V is TRBV5-6; D gene unclear. The CDR3 consists of 17 residues. V lost 0 bases and J lost 4, with 17 bases in between. Germline V lookup: CDR1 SGHDT, CDR2 YYEEEE. Here the CDR3 DNA reads TGTGCCAGCAGCTTGGCCGGGCCTGGAGCGTCAAAAAACATTCAGTACTTC. Its translation is CASSLAGPGASKNIQYF.

The chain joins TRBV5-1 to TRBJ2-7, with TRBD1 identical over 11 bases. The CDR3 spans 15 residues. With 4 bases clipped from V and 6 bases from J, the junction kept 9 bases outside the gene matches. CDR1 and CDR2 from the germline V gene are SGHRS and YFSETQ. CDR3 residues: CASSLTGTGGREQYF. The CDR3 DNA follows: TGCGCCAGCAGCCTAACCGGGACAGGGGGTCGCGAGCAGTACTTC.

This clonotype occurred many times. The gene calls are TRBV30 and TRBJ2-1; a weak D match, TRBD2 (6 bases). Germline V gene sequence: CDR1 GTSNPN, CDR2 SVGIG (reference sequence). The CDR3 has 16 residues. Trimming removed 3 bases from V and 1 base from J, with 16 bases in between. The DNA for the CDR3 is TGTGCCTGGAGCGCTTTTGCGGGAAGGTCCTACAATGAGCAGTTCTTC. Protein sequence: CAWSAFAGRSYNEQFF. Full variable domain (rest looked up from reference TRBV30 and TRBJ2-1): SQTIHQWPATLVQPVGSPLSLECTVEGTSNPNLYWYRQAAGRGLQLLFYSVGIGQISSEVPQNLSASRPQDRQFILSSKKLLLSDSGFYLCAWSAFAGRSYNEQFFGPGTRLTVL.

J is TRBJ2-7 and V is TRBV6-1, with TRBD2 matching 11 bases. Trimming removed 8 bases from V and 4 bases from J; junction bases left unmatched: 7. This CDR3 is built from 14 residues. Germline loops: CDR1 MNHNS, CDR2 SASEGT. CDR3 protein: CASGRTSGSYEQYF. The DNA for the CDR3 is TGTGCCAGCGGGAGAACTAGCGGGAGTTACGAGCAGTACTTC.

The chain is built from TRBV21-1 and TRBJ1-2; the tabulated D call, TRBD1, remains unverified against the DNA. TRBV21-1 is designated a pseudogene. CDR3 length equals 18 residues. CDR3 nucleotide sequence: TGTGCCAGCAGCAAAGAGCGAAGGAAGGGGGATGGTTACTATGGCTACACCTTC. This translates into CASSKERRKGDGYYGYTF.

The V call is TRBV28, the J call TRBJ2-1, with unresolved D. Trimming left V 6 bases short and J 8 bases short, with 8 bases between. CDR3 length equals 11 residues. The germline V gene has CDR1 MDHEN and CDR2 SYDVKM. CDR3 DNA: TGTGCCAGCAGCCGTCCGGATGAGCAGTTCTTC. It yields the protein CASSRPDEQFF.

The V gene is TRBV5-1, the J gene TRBJ2-3; 9 bases map to TRBD1. V shed 3 bases and J 4 bases; nucleotides not matched to a gene: 3. The germline V gene has CDR1 SGHRS and CDR2 YFSETQ. The CDR3 spans 14 residues. Here the CDR3 DNA reads TGCGCCAGCAGCTGGACAGGGGTGGCAGATACGCAGTATTTT. Amino acid sequence: CASSWTGVADTQYF.

This clonotype was seen at least ten times. The J gene is TRBJ1-6, the V gene TRBV20-1; D not certain. This CDR3 is built from 14 residues. Trimming pared 5 bases from V and 8 bases from J, leaving 16 bases between. CDR1 and CDR2 from the germline V gene are DFQATT and SNEGSKA (reference sequence). For the CDR3, the DNA is TGCAGTGCTTTTACACCCCTCGGAGATTCACCCCTCCACTTT. Its translation: CSAFTPLGDSPLHF.

CDR3 protein: CASRRVSGNSPLHF. The CDR3 DNA follows: TGTGCCAGCAGACGAGTATCGGGAAATTCACCCCTCCACTTT. V and J are TRBV12-3 or TRBV12-4 and TRBJ1-6; D is uncertain. Between the trimmed V and J ends, which lost 6 bases and 7 bases, there was a span of 13 bases. The length of the CDR3 is 14 residues.

This clonotype was seen only a few times. The chain uses TRBV15 and TRBJ1-6; 9 nucleotides match TRBD1. This CDR3 is built from 12 residues. Germline assignment: CDR1 LNHNV and CDR2 YYDKDF (reference sequence). Trimming took 5 bases from V and 10 from J; bases not matched to a gene: 0. CDR3 DNA: TGTGCCACCAGCGGACAGGGGTCACCCCTCCACTTT. This gives the protein CATSGQGSPLHF.

Points on this clonotype: An end of the junction does not agree with germline; a read error may underlie this. The V gene is TRBV29-1, the J gene TRBJ2-1, with 12 positions matching TRBD2. The CDR3 has 16 amino acids. Germline V CDR1 and CDR2: SQVTM, ANQGSEA. The CDR3: CSVDEDTSGRYSEQFF. DNA of the CDR3: TGCAGCGTAGATGAGGACACTAGCGGGAGGTACAGTGAGCAGTTCTTC.

CDR3 loop: CASSLKGGESNQPQHF. CDR3 in DNA: TGTGCCAGCAGTTTAAAGGGGGGCGAAAGCAATCAGCCCCAGCATTTT. This chain links TRBV12-3 or TRBV12-4 with TRBJ1-5, with TRBD1 as a possible D gene (6 bases). The CDR3 is made up of 16 amino acids. The V end lost 2 bases, the J end lost 1 base, and 12 bases lay between the germline ends.

In this sample, this clonotype turned up a few times. The chain uses TRBV28 and TRBJ1-2; a weak D match, TRBD1 (6 bases). This CDR3 is built from 14 residues. CDR1 is MDHEN and CDR2 is SYDVKM in the germline V gene. Trimming took 2 bases from V and 4 from J, leaving 11 bases between them. Here the CDR3 DNA reads TGTGCCAGCAGTTTAGGTTACAGGGCCTATGGCTACACCTTC. Its translation is CASSLGYRAYGYTF.

This chain connects TRBV5-4 to TRBJ2-1; unclear D gene. Trimming stripped 2 bases from V and 7 bases from J, with 13 bases between. The germline gives CDR1 SGHNT, CDR2 YYREEE (reference sequence). The CDR3 has 14 residues. CDR3 amino acids: CASSFSQVRNEQFF. In nucleotides, the CDR3 is TGTGCCAGCAGCTTTAGTCAGGTTCGGAATGAGCAGTTCTTC.

The chain recombines TRBV2 with TRBJ1-2; TRBD1 might be the D (5 bases). V lost 8 bases, J lost 3 bases, and 13 bases lay in between. The CDR3 is made up of 13 amino acids. Germline V gene lookup returns CDR1 SNHLY and CDR2 FYNNEI. CDR3 amino acids: CASVRGVDYGYTF. CDR3 sequence (DNA): TGTGCCAGCGTGCGGGGGGTAGACTATGGCTACACCTTC.

The sample holds a few counts of this clonotype. V usage is TRBV7-9 and J usage is TRBJ2-3; D gene uncertain. V lost 2 bases and J 0 bases, leaving 9 bases between the germline ends. The length of the CDR3 is 15 residues. Germline assignment: CDR1 SEHNR and CDR2 FQNEAQ (reference sequence). CDR3 DNA: TGTGCCAGCAGCTTACTACTTTCTAGCACAGATACGCAGTATTTT. It translates to CASSLLLSSTDTQYF.

This clonotype has just a few counts. Here the CDR3 reads CASSLVGRTGGQGMNTEAFF. In nucleotides, the CDR3 is TGCGCCAGCAGCTTGGTCGGCAGGACAGGGGGCCAAGGCATGAACACTGAAGCTTTCTTT. V gene TRBV5-1 combines with J gene TRBJ1-1, with 11 positions matching TRBD1. Trimming cost V 0 bases and J 0 bases; bases outside gene matches: 13. The CDR3 is 20 amino acids. The V gene's germline CDR1 is SGHRS and CDR2 YFSETQ.

The CDR3 coding sequence is TGTGCCAGCAGTTACTCCTCACAGGGTGTCCAGTACTTC. Its protein is CASSYSSQGVQYF. The chain recombines TRBV6-5 with TRBJ2-5, with D perhaps matching TRBD1 (6 bases). CDR1 and CDR2 from the germline V gene are MNHEY and SVGAGI. Trimming cost V 0 bases and J 10 bases, with 12 bases left between them. This CDR3 is built from 13 residues.

This clonotype has more than one count but fewer than ten. The rearrangement links TRBV23-1 to TRBJ2-7; D not resolved. TRBV23-1 is classed as an ORF, of uncertain function. The CDR3 is 11 amino acids. Trimming shortened V by 7 bases and J by 5 bases, and 9 bases separated the two germline ends. CDR3 nucleotide sequence: TGCGCCAGCAACCCTTTGGACGAGCAGTACTTC. Translation gives CASNPLDEQYF.

This clonotype was detected only a few times. The genes are TRBV5-1 and TRBJ1-1; unclear D gene. Trimming left V 4 bases short and J 1 base short, with 14 bases between. CDR1 SGHRS and CDR2 YFSETQ come from the germline V gene. The CDR3 sequence is 15 residues long. DNA of the CDR3: TGCGCCAGCAGCATAATAGGACGCCCGAACACTGAAGCTTTCTTT. The encoded protein is CASSIIGRPNTEAFF.

This clonotype was counted a single time. The rearrangement links TRBV18 to TRBJ2-1; no definite D call. With 2 bases removed from V and 7 bases from J, the gap between germline ends came to 9 bases. CDR3 length equals 13 residues. Germline V gene lookup returns CDR1 KGHSH and CDR2 LQKENI. DNA of the CDR3: TGTGCCAGCTCACCATCCCCCGAGAATGAGCAGTTCTTC. This codes for CASSPSPENEQFF. Full variable domain (remainder filled in from reference TRBV18 and TRBJ2-1): NAGVMQNPRHLVRRRGQEARLRCSPMKGHSHVYWYRQLPEEGLKFMVYLQKENIIDESGMPKERFSAEFPKEGPSILRIQQVVRGDSAAYFCASSPSPENEQFFGPGTRLTVL.

The gene calls are TRBV6-2 or TRBV6-3 and TRBJ2-7; D perhaps matches TRBD2 (6 bases). Germline V lookup: CDR1 MNHEY, CDR2 SVGEGT. The V end lost 4 bases, the J end lost 3 bases, and 13 bases lay between the germline ends. The CDR3 extends over 14 amino acids. This CDR3 reads CASSFPGTGYEQYF. In DNA form, the CDR3 reads TGTGCCAGCAGTTTCCCCGGGACTGGCTACGAGCAGTACTTC.

To note about this clonotype: One end of the junction does not line up with germline, which may come from a read error. The CDR3 reads CTSSYGPRYTDTQYF. Written as DNA, the CDR3 is TGTACCAGCAGTTACGGGCCGCGTTACACAGATACGCAGTATTTT. The V gene is TRBV6-5, the J gene TRBJ2-3; unclear D gene. The CDR3 runs to 15 residues. CDR1 MNHEY and CDR2 SVGAGI come from the germline V gene.